These 19 T cell receptor beta chains were sequenced from one sample in a study of blood T cell repertoires in COVID-19. The data were produced by immunoSEQ multiplex PCR, yet TCRdb's version contains in-frame clones alone and is incomplete. The table has roughly 120,000 clones, about 94% seen once. Sample: peripheral blood. Source of these receptors: a middle-aged man with COVID-19, enrolled during active disease.

The V gene is TRBV9, the J gene TRBJ2-2; 13 bases agree with TRBD2. J was trimmed by 2 bases and V by 4 bases; bases with no gene match: 8. There are 18 residues in the CDR3. Germline CDR1 is SGDLS and CDR2 is YYNGEE. CDR3 amino acids: CASSPRTSGSLNTGELFF. The CDR3 coding sequence is TGTGCCAGCAGCCCCCGGACTAGCGGGAGTTTAAACACCGGGGAGCTGTTTTTT.

This rearrangement joins TRBV4-1 to TRBJ2-7; a weak D match, TRBD2 (5 bases). The length of the CDR3 is 13 residues. V was clipped by 4 bases and J by 4 bases, with 11 bases between them. Germline V gene sequence: CDR1 MGHRA, CDR2 YSYEKL. The CDR3 DNA sequence: TGCGCCAGCAGCCGCCTGAGGGAATACGAGCAGTACTTC. It yields the protein CASSRLREYEQYF.

This chain links TRBV9 with TRBJ2-3, with TRBD2 matching over 11 bases. The ends lost 4 bases at V and 5 bases at J; junction bases unmatched: 15. Germline CDR1 and CDR2: SGDLS and YYNGEE. The CDR3 is 18 residues long. The CDR3 region has the DNA TGTGCCAGCAGCTCTCCCCCCGCCCTAGCGGGAGGAGGAGATACGCAGTATTTT. Protein product: CASSSPPALAGGGDTQYF.

The rearrangement joins TRBV14 to TRBJ1-4; a possible D gene is TRBD1 (5 bases). Germline assignment: CDR1 SGHDN and CDR2 FVKESK. Trimming removed 0 bases from V and 7 bases from J, with 18 bases in between. The CDR3 loop spans 17 amino acids. CDR3 protein: CASSQDSGGAVGEKLFF. The CDR3 bases are TGTGCCAGCAGCCAAGACTCTGGCGGGGCGGTGGGTGAAAAACTGTTTTTT.

This chain uses TRBV23-1 with TRBJ2-2, with 8 bases that match TRBD1. TRBV23-1 counts as an open reading frame of uncertain function. CDR3 size: 17 residues. The junction had 10 bases not matched to a gene; V was cut back by 2 bases and J by 5 bases. The CDR3 here is CASSQGIRQGYTGELFF. CDR3 sequence (DNA): TGCGCCAGCAGTCAAGGAATAAGACAGGGGTATACCGGGGAGCTGTTTTTT.

The chain carries TRBV5-1 and TRBJ2-5; 13 bases map to TRBD2. The CDR3 length is 15 residues. Per the germline V gene, CDR1 is SGHRS and CDR2 is YFSETQ. Trimming cost V 0 bases and J 5 bases; bases outside gene matches: 1. The CDR3 reads CASSLATSGRETQYF. The CDR3 DNA is TGCGCCAGCAGCTTGGCGACTAGCGGGAGGGAGACCCAGTACTTC.

This chain uses TRBV7-9 with TRBJ2-6, with 11 bases identical to TRBD1. CDR1 is SEHNR and CDR2 is FQNEAQ in the germline V gene (reference sequence). With 4 bases clipped from V and 3 bases from J, the junction kept 5 bases outside the gene matches. CDR3 length equals 17 residues. The DNA for the CDR3 is TGTGCCAGCAGCTCGGACAGGGGGCGGGATGGGGCCAACGTCCTGACTTTC. Translated, it gives CASSSDRGRDGANVLTF. The full variable domain, with the rest looked up from reference TRBV7-9 and TRBJ2-6, is DTGVSQNPRHKITKRGQNVTFRCDPISEHNRLYWYRQTLGQGPEFLTYFQNEAQLEKSRLLSDRFSAERPKGSFSTLEIQRTEQGDSAMYLCASSSDRGRDGANVLTFGAGSRLTVL.

DNA for the CDR3: TGTGCCACCGGGACAGGGGGGCCCTACGAGCAGTACTTC. Encoded protein: CATGTGGPYEQYF. The chain combines TRBV28 with TRBJ2-7, with 11 bases lining up with TRBD1. The CDR3 sequence is 13 residues long. V gave up 10 bases and J gave up 2 bases; unmatched junction bases: 4. Germline V gene sequence: CDR1 MDHEN, CDR2 SYDVKM.

This sequence joins TRBV7-9 and TRBJ1-1, with D possibly matching TRBD1 (5 bases). The CDR3 has 14 amino acids. The V end lost 0 bases, the J end lost 6 bases, and 11 bases lay between the germline ends. CDR1 is SEHNR, CDR2 FQNEAQ, per germline (reference sequence). The CDR3 reads CASSLARGSSEAFF. Here the CDR3 DNA reads TGTGCCAGCAGCTTAGCACGGGGGTCCTCTGAAGCTTTCTTT.

With regard to this clone: The identical CDR3 is also encoded by other nucleotide sequences in the sample. The chain couples TRBV24-1 to TRBJ2-3, with a tentative D call TRBD1 (6 bases). CDR3 size: 14 residues. CDR1 KGHDR and CDR2 SFDVKD come from the germline V gene. Deletions cut 3 bases from V and 0 bases from J, with 6 bases between. CDR3 bases: TGTGCCACCAGTGATCAGGGGAGCACAGATACGCAGTATTTT. Translated: CATSDQGSTDTQYF.

The chain couples TRBV6-5 to TRBJ2-3, with D perhaps TRBD1 (5 bases). From germline, CDR1 is MNHEY and CDR2 SVGAGI. There are 16 residues in the CDR3. V was cut by 0 bases and J by 6 bases, with 16 bases left in between. The CDR3 spells CASSYSGQGIVDTQYF. The CDR3 DNA reads as TGTGCCAGCAGTTACTCAGGGCAGGGAATTGTGGATACGCAGTATTTT.

V and J are TRBV15 and TRBJ1-2; tentative D call: TRBD1 (5 bases). Germline loops: CDR1 LNHNV, CDR2 YYDKDF (reference sequence). The ends were cut back, 3 bases at V and 6 bases at J, with 17 bases in the middle. The CDR3 covers 15 residues. The CDR3 protein is CATSSARGPINGYTF. CDR3 nucleotides: TGTGCCACCAGCAGCGCTAGGGGTCCCATTAATGGCTACACCTTC.

This chain connects TRBV3-1 (or the pseudogene TRBV3-2) to TRBJ2-1, with D maybe TRBD1 (6 bases). The CDR3 runs to 15 residues. Trimming shortened V by 2 bases and J by 5 bases, and 13 bases separated the two germline ends. Germline CDR1 is LGHDT and CDR2 is YNNKEL (reference sequence). As DNA, the CDR3 is TGTGCCAGCAGCCAACAGGGGCGGGTTCACAATGAGCAGTTCTTC. Its translation: CASSQQGRVHNEQFF.

In this sample, this clone turned up a few times. The chain couples TRBV6-6 to TRBJ1-5, with D perhaps matching TRBD1 (6 bases). Trimming took 4 bases from V and 1 from J, leaving 8 bases between them. The CDR3 length is 14 residues. In germline, CDR1 is MNHNY, CDR2 SVGAGI (reference sequence). The CDR3 loop is CASSLQGSNQPQHF. As DNA, the CDR3 is TGTGCCAGCAGTTTACAGGGAAGCAATCAGCCCCAGCATTTT.

The chain links TRBV4-3 to TRBJ2-7, with D hard to call. Germline lookup yields CDR1 LGHNA and CDR2 YSLEER. The CDR3 sequence is 14 residues long. Trimming cost V 0 bases and J 4 bases, with 10 bases left between them. The CDR3 DNA is TGCGCCAGCAGCCAAGATCGGAGCAGTTACGAGCAGTACTTC. It yields the protein CASSQDRSSYEQYF.

V and J are TRBV9 and TRBJ2-2; TRBD2 agrees at 7 bases. Trimming removed 4 bases from V and 0 bases from J; junction bases left unmatched: 3. The CDR3 totals 15 residues. Germline CDR1 and CDR2: SGDLS and YYNGEE. Written as DNA, the CDR3 is TGTGCCAGCAGCCCTAGCGGCACGAACACCGGGGAGCTGTTTTTT. Translated: CASSPSGTNTGELFF.

The V gene is TRBV11-2, the J gene TRBJ2-5; the match to TRBD2 covers 12 bases. The V gene end was trimmed by 5 bases and the J gene end by 2 bases; junction bases not matched to a gene: 6. The germline V gene has CDR1 SGHAT and CDR2 FQNNGV. CDR3 length equals 16 residues. The CDR3 region is CASSLRGLAGQETQYF. The CDR3 nucleotides are TGTGCCAGCAGCCTAAGAGGACTAGCGGGGCAAGAGACCCAGTACTTC.

V is TRBV5-1 and J is TRBJ2-3, with a possible D match to TRBD2 (5 bases). This CDR3 comprises 14 residues. Germline-derived CDR1 and CDR2 are SGHRS and YFSETQ. V was cut by 1 base and J by 2 bases, with 8 bases left in between. The DNA of the CDR3 is TGCGCCAGCAGCTTGAGCGGCAACACAGATACGCAGTATTTT. This codes for CASSLSGNTDTQYF.

This chain links TRBV21-1 with TRBJ2-5; no DNA check was done on the table's D call, TRBD2. TRBV21-1 is a pseudogene. The CDR3 sequence is 14 residues long. This CDR3 is CASSCGNPQETQYF. DNA of the CDR3: TGTGCCAGCAGTTGCGGTAATCCCCAAGAGACCCAGTACTTC.